This T cell receptor beta chain was identified in a study of cytomegalovirus exposure and HLA in healthy donors. With V trimmed by 5 bases and J by 0 bases, 10 bases remained unmatched. Germline V gives CDR1 SNHLY, CDR2 FYNNEI. CDR3 length equals 16 residues. PCR employed 60 Vbeta and 13 Jbeta primers. Sequenced by immunoSEQ multiplex PCR; TCRdb stores in-frame clones only, minus some. The sample holds fewer than 250,000 clones, almost 80% seen once. V and J are TRBV2 and TRBJ2-7; 7 bases align to TRBD1. The sequenced material came from PBMCs. This clonotype originated in a male donor in good health and CMV-seronegative. For the CDR3, the DNA is TGTGCCAGCAGTTTATTACAGGGGCCGTTCTCCTACGAGCAGTACTTC. This gives the protein CASSLLQGPFSYEQYF.